A selection of T cell receptor beta chains follows, all from one sample in a study of long-term antiretroviral therapy in people with HIV. Produced via immunoSEQ multiplex PCR; TCRdb's table is partial and in-frame only. The sample holds 20,000 to 30,000 clones, around 84% seen once. Source: unsorted PBMCs, taken 3 years after starting antiretroviral therapy. These receptor sequences come from a man aged 45-60 years with HIV. The CDR3 runs from the conserved cysteine through the conserved F or W. A D gene is named only where the DNA matches it firmly. Clone size is given for some rows only: seen once, a few or many times, or a class if the clone is expanded.

NA	TRBV2	TRBJ2-7	TRBD1	12	TGTGCCAGCAGACAGGGGTCCTACGAGCAGTACTTC	CASRQGSYEQYF
NA	TRBV18	TRBJ2-5	NA	14	TGTGCCAGCTCCCTCAACGGGCATGTTGAGACCCAGTACTTC	CASSLNGHVETQYF
NA	TRBV4-1	TRBJ2-1	TRBD2	13	TGCGCCAGCAGCAGACTAGCGTCCAATGAGCAGTTCTTC	CASSRLASNEQFF
NA	TRBV7-2	TRBJ2-7	NA	13	TGTGCCAGCAGCCGCCCCCAGGAGTACGAGCAGTACTTC	CASSRPQEYEQYF
once	TRBV7-9	TRBJ1-4	NA	15	TGTGCCAGCAGCTTAGTGCTGGGAGTTAATGAAAAACTGTTTTTT	CASSLVLGVNEKLFF
NA	TRBV5-6	TRBJ1-2	TRBD1	15	TGTGCCAGCAGCTTGCGACAGGGGATTAACTATGGCTACACCTTC	CASSLRQGINYGYTF
NA	TRBV28	TRBJ2-7	NA	17	TGTGCCAGCAGCGCGCCCATTGGGACACCATTCTCCTACGAGCAGTACTTC	CASSAPIGTPFSYEQYF
NA	TRBV18	TRBJ2-3	TRBD1	15	TGTGCCAGCTCACTTGGGACAGGGTTATCAGATACGCAGTATTTT	CASSLGTGLSDTQYF
NA	TRBV10-3	TRBJ2-7	NA	15	TGTGCCATCAGCCACCGGGACAAGGACTCCTACGAGCAGTACTTC	CAISHRDKDSYEQYF
NA	TRBV7-2	TRBJ1-4	NA	16	TGTGCCAGCAGCTTAGCCCGACAGTCAACTAATGAAAAACTGTTTTTT	CASSLARQSTNEKLFF
NA	TRBV12-5	TRBJ2-7	NA	15	TGTGCTAGTGGTTTGCTCGGGACATTTCGGGGCGAGCAGTACTTC	CASGLLGTFRGEQYF
NA	TRBV5-1	TRBJ1-2	TRBD1	10	TGCGCCAGCAGAGGACAGGGATACACCTTC	CASRGQGYTF
NA	TRBV28	TRBJ2-7	NA	13	TGTGCCAGCAGTTTGGAGCAATTCTACGAGCAGTACTTC	CASSLEQFYEQYF
NA	TRBV11-2	TRBJ2-5	TRBD1	12	TGTGCCAGTTTAGACAGGGTGGAGACCCAGTACTTC	CASLDRVETQYF
NA	TRBV7-2	TRBJ1-1	NA	13	TGTGCCAGCAGCTTATTACGCAACACTGAAGCTTTCTTT	CASSLLRNTEAFF
NA	TRBV29-1	TRBJ2-3	NA	13	TGCAGCGTTGGCAGGGGGGTGCGGGATACGCAGTATTTT	CSVGRGVRDTQYF
NA	TRBV7-2	TRBJ2-7	TRBD1	15	TGTGCCAGCGGAGGACCCCGGGACAGCCTTTACGAGCAGTACTTC	CASGGPRDSLYEQYF
NA	TRBV5-5	TRBJ2-1	TRBD2	15	TGTGCCAGCAGCTTGGTGTCTAGCGGGAGCTATGAGCAGTTCTTC	CASSLVSSGSYEQFF
NA	TRBV10-3	TRBJ1-2	NA	15	TGTGCCATCAGTGAGTCGGCCAGGAGAAAGGACGGCTACACCTTC	CAISESARRKDGYTF
NA	TRBV10-3	TRBJ1-6	NA	16	TGTGCCATCAGTGATTTCGCAGGGAAAGATAATTCACCCCTCCACTTT	CAISDFAGKDNSPLHF
few	TRBV4-1	TRBJ1-1	NA	12	TGCGCCACAGTGGGTCCGAACACTGAAGCTTTCTTT	CATVGPNTEAFF
NA	TRBV4-3	TRBJ2-2	TRBD2	18	TGCGCCAGCAGCCAAGATTTTGCGGCGGGGGGGGACACCGGGGAGCTGTTTTTT	CASSQDFAAGGDTGELFF
NA	TRBV5-6	TRBJ1-1	NA	14	TGTGCCAGCAGCTTGGTGGGAGGGGCCGGTGAAGCTTTCTTT	CASSLVGGAGEAFF
once	TRBV6-5	TRBJ1-3	NA	16	TGTGCCAGCAGTTCTAGAACTGGCAACTCTGGAAACACCATATATTTT	CASSSRTGNSGNTIYF
NA	TRBV27	TRBJ2-1	NA	14	TGTGCCAGCGGGCGACAGTTGGTCTACAATGAGCAGTTCTTC	CASGRQLVYNEQFF
few	TRBV7-2	TRBJ1-2	NA	14	TGTGCCAGCAGCGTGGGAAGGGGGAACTATGGCTACACCTTC	CASSVGRGNYGYTF
NA	TRBV11-2	TRBJ1-1	NA	16	TGTGCCAGCAGCTTAGGTTGGACAGTGTCTAACACTGAAGCTTTCTTT	CASSLGWTVSNTEAFF
NA	TRBV5-6	TRBJ1-5	TRBD1	14	TGTGCCAGCAGCAAGGGGGCGGTGAATCAGCCCCAGCATTTT	CASSKGAVNQPQHF
once	TRBV7-9	TRBJ2-3	TRBD2	16	TGTGCCAGCAGCTTAGCGGCTAGCGGGGATACAGATACGCAGTATTTT	CASSLAASGDTDTQYF
NA	TRBV11-2	TRBJ1-2	NA	13	TGTGCCAGCAGCTTAGGCCAGGGGTATGGCTACACCTTC	CASSLGQGYGYTF
NA	TRBV18	TRBJ2-3	NA	15	TGTGCCAGCTCAGATGGGCCGTTGGGCACAGATACGCAGTATTTT	CASSDGPLGTDTQYF
NA	TRBV28	TRBJ1-2	NA	13	TGTGCCAGCCAGACAGTACCTCGCTATGGCTACACCTTC	CASQTVPRYGYTF
NA	TRBV19	TRBJ1-4	TRBD1	17	TGTGCCAGTAGTGACAGGGGTCCATTGGCAACTAATGAAAAACTGTTTTTT	CASSDRGPLATNEKLFF
NA	TRBV9	TRBJ2-1	NA	13	TGTGCCAGCAGCCCTCAGACTAGGGGTGAGCAGTTCTTC	CASSPQTRGEQFF
NA	TRBV7-9	TRBJ1-2	TRBD1	14	TGTGCCAGCAGCTCCGGACAGGGGGCCTCTGGCTACACCTTC	CASSSGQGASGYTF
NA	TRBV7-9	TRBJ1-6	TRBD1	15	TGTGCCAGCAGCTTAGGGACAGGGATGAATTCACCCCTCCACTTT	CASSLGTGMNSPLHF
NA	TRBV11-2	TRBJ2-1	TRBD2	15	TGTGCCAGCATGGGCGGACTAGCGGCTTACAATGAGCAGTTCTTC	CASMGGLAAYNEQFF
NA	TRBV5-1	TRBJ2-5	NA	16	TGCGCCAGCAGCTTGCCCGTGAGGGGAAGGTCAGAGACCCAGTACTTC	CASSLPVRGRSETQYF
NA	TRBV18	TRBJ1-4	NA	13	TGTGCCAGCCGGATTGCAACTAATGAAAAACTGTTTTTT	CASRIATNEKLFF
once	TRBV27	TRBJ1-2	NA	14	TGTGCCAGCAGTTATCAGGGCACAAACTATGGCTACACCTTC	CASSYQGTNYGYTF
NA	TRBV19	TRBJ1-3	NA	14	TGTGCCAGTAGTATCGGAGGATCTGGAAACACCATATATTTT	CASSIGGSGNTIYF
NA	TRBV13	TRBJ2-5	NA	15	TGTGCCAGCAGCCTCCCCTCGGGGGTCCCGGAGACCCAGTACTTC	CASSLPSGVPETQYF
NA	TRBV6-6	TRBJ2-1	NA	14	TGTGCCAGCAGTCTACCGGGACACCAAGGGGTACAGTTCTTC	CASSLPGHQGVQFF
NA	TRBV7-2	TRBJ2-3	NA	14	TGTGCCAGCAGCCGCCGAGCGGGCACAGATACGCAGTATTTT	CASSRRAGTDTQYF
NA	TRBV29-1	TRBJ2-7	NA	12	TGCAGCGTTGCCGGGAACTCCTACGAGCAGTACTTC	CSVAGNSYEQYF
NA	TRBV11-3	TRBJ2-7	NA	17	TGTGCCAGCAGTAATGCGCTAAGTCCCCTGGGGTACTACGAGCAGTACTTC	CASSNALSPLGYYEQYF
few	TRBV5-4	TRBJ2-7	TRBD1	13	TGTGCCAGCAGTCAGGGACAGGCCCTCGAGCAGTACTTC	CASSQGQALEQYF